The clone carrying this T cell receptor beta chain was recorded only once. Trimming took off 3 bases at V and 1 base at J, with 5 bases between the two ends. In germline, CDR1 is SGDLS, CDR2 YYNGEE. There are 13 residues in the CDR3. TCRdb's table, derived via immunoSEQ multiplex PCR, lists solely in-frame clones and lacks some. This sample has 45,000 to 55,000 clones, with 88% found just once. This record comes from a study of T cell changes during pregnancy in multiple sclerosis. The rearrangement joins TRBV9 to TRBJ2-1, with D possibly being TRBD2 (5 bases). The material was CD4+ T cells from peripheral blood mononuclear cells, obtained in the second trimester of pregnancy. This clonotype was obtained from a female donor with multiple sclerosis, enrolled in a pregnancy study. CDR3 protein: CASSGRSYNEQFF. CDR3 coding DNA: TGTGCCAGCAGCGGGAGGTCCTACAATGAGCAGTTCTTC.